Only one count was recorded for the clone carrying this T cell receptor beta chain. This sample stems from a study of shared clonotypes between healthy human individuals. Trimming took off 9 bases at V and 8 bases at J, with 25 bases between the two ends. The CDR3 covers 16 residues. Data came from immunoSEQ multiplex PCR; TCRdb stores just in-frame clones and leaves some out. In the table there are roughly 850,000 clones, about 96% of which are singletons. Naive CD8 cells lacked CD45RO, underwent positive selection for CCR7 and left out terminally differentiated effector memory CD45RA+ cells. Input material: naive CD8+ T cells sorted from blood. The sequence came from a man younger than 40 in good health. The rearrangement joins TRBV23-1 to TRBJ1-4, with D perhaps matching TRBD1 (6 bases). TRBV23-1 is reported as an ORF; its role is uncertain. CDR3 in DNA: TGCGCCAGAGAACAACGGACGCAGGGGTATTGGGAAAAACTGTTTTTT. It encodes CAREQRTQGYWEKLFF.